These 15 T cell receptor beta chains originate from one sample sequenced in a study of T cells in tuberculosis. The method was immunoSEQ multiplex PCR; TCRdb's version includes in-frame clones alone and lacks a portion of them. The sample yields more than 35,000 clones, about 95% seen once. Material: PBMCs. The receptors originated from a donor between 10 and 29 years old with latent tuberculosis or without tuberculosis infection.

The rearrangement joins TRBV7-9 to TRBJ2-1, with TRBD2 matching 13 bases. Germline V gene data show CDR1 as SEHNR and CDR2 as FQNEAQ (reference sequence). The trim removed 5 bases at V and 5 bases at J, leaving 3 bases unmatched. CDR3 length: 15 residues. This chain's CDR3 is CASSPGTSGNNEQFF. In nucleotides, the CDR3 is TGTGCCAGCAGCCCTGGGACTAGCGGGAACAATGAGCAGTTCTTC.

The chain links TRBV5-4 to TRBJ1-2; 10 bases match TRBD1. Losses at the gene ends were 3 bases for V and 7 bases for J; bases not matched to a gene: 9. This CDR3 is 15 amino acids long. The germline V gene has CDR1 SGHNT and CDR2 YYREEE (reference sequence). CDR3 residues: CASSSGQGDRGGYTF. The CDR3 nucleotides read TGTGCCAGCAGCTCCGGACAGGGGGATAGAGGTGGCTACACCTTC.

The V gene is TRBV6-6, the J gene TRBJ1-2; D might be TRBD1 (5 bases). The CDR3 spans 14 residues. V was clipped by 5 bases and J by 5 bases, with 15 bases between them. CDR1 MNHNY and CDR2 SVGAGI come from the germline V gene (reference sequence). CDR3 DNA sequence: TGTGCCAGCAGTCCCGCGGGGGTTGGATATGGCTACACCTTC. It specifies CASSPAGVGYGYTF.

V is TRBV11-2 and J is TRBJ2-7; TRBD1 might be the D (6 bases). Germline V gene sequence: CDR1 SGHAT, CDR2 FQNNGV. The V and J ends lost 1 base and 5 bases respectively, with 12 bases between them. The CDR3 length is 14 residues. CDR3 amino acids: CASSLGYRVHEQYF. For the CDR3, the DNA is TGTGCCAGCAGCTTAGGATACAGGGTCCACGAGCAGTACTTC.

The chain recombines TRBV5-1 with TRBJ2-2, with D possibly matching TRBD1 (5 bases). V was clipped by 4 bases and J by 1 base, with 8 bases between them. This CDR3 comprises 14 residues. CDR1 SGHRS and CDR2 YFSETQ come from the germline V gene. This CDR3 is CASSPGQNTGELFF. CDR3 coding DNA: TGCGCCAGCAGCCCCGGACAGAACACCGGGGAGCTGTTTTTT.

The chain recombines TRBV28 with TRBJ1-1, with a tentative D call TRBD1 (5 bases). The germline gives CDR1 MDHEN, CDR2 SYDVKM. V was clipped by 5 bases and J by 5 bases, with 24 bases between them. The CDR3 contains 17 residues. In DNA, the CDR3 is TGTGCCAGCAGTCCGTTTAGAATAGGGGCATCCATTACTGAAGCTTTCTTT. It translates to CASSPFRIGASITEAFF.

V gene TRBV5-1 combines with J gene TRBJ1-2; D possibly corresponds to TRBD1 (6 bases). V lost 0 bases and J lost 0, with 9 bases in between. This CDR3 region has 15 residues. From germline, CDR1 is SGHRS and CDR2 YFSETQ. The CDR3 sequence: CASSLVSGANYGYTF. CDR3 bases: TGCGCCAGCAGCTTGGTATCAGGGGCTAACTATGGCTACACCTTC.

The chain is built from TRBV23-1 and TRBJ1-5; a possible D gene is TRBD1 (5 bases). TRBV23-1 falls under the ORF class, with uncertain function. The CDR3 has 15 amino acids. V dropped 7 bases and J dropped 5 bases, with 18 bases sitting between them. The CDR3 DNA follows: TGCGCCAGCACTTACAACGAGGGACTGTATCAGCCCCAGCATTTT. Protein product: CASTYNEGLYQPQHF.

J is TRBJ1-5 and V is TRBV27; 10 bases match TRBD1. After removal of 8 bases from V and 2 bases from J, the junction contained 9 bases not matched to a gene. CDR1 is MNHEY and CDR2 is SMNVEV in the germline V gene (reference sequence). The CDR3 spans 16 residues. The CDR3 protein is CASSKTGGLGNQPQHF. Here the CDR3 DNA reads TGTGCCAGCTCCAAGACAGGGGGCCTCGGCAATCAGCCCCAGCATTTT.

The rearrangement links TRBV5-5 to TRBJ2-1, with D possibly TRBD2 on 5 matching bases. Germline CDR1 reads SGHKS; CDR2 reads YYEKEE (reference sequence). V lost 7 bases to trimming and J lost 6 bases, with 11 bases between them. The CDR3 loop spans 12 amino acids. CDR3 DNA: TGTGCCAGCCGCGGGCGGGTCAATGAGCAGTTCTTC. Encoded protein: CASRGRVNEQFF.

V usage is TRBV19 and J usage is TRBJ2-5; D might be TRBD1 (5 bases). The CDR3 consists of 12 residues. Germline values: CDR1 LNHDA, CDR2 SQIVND (reference sequence). V lost 5 bases and J 5 bases, leaving 9 bases between the germline ends. CDR3 in amino acids: CASSSSGETQYF. The CDR3 DNA reads TGTGCCAGTAGTTCATCAGGGGAGACCCAGTACTTC.

The chain has TRBV27 and TRBJ2-3, with 7 bases that match TRBD2. Germline-derived CDR1 and CDR2 are MNHEY and SMNVEV (reference sequence). This CDR3 has 16 amino acids. Unmatched junction bases numbered 5, after V lost 2 bases and J lost 0 bases. In nucleotides, the CDR3 is TGTGCCAGCAGTTTACCGGGGGACTACAGCACAGATACGCAGTATTTT. Amino acid sequence: CASSLPGDYSTDTQYF.

This clone came up once. The genes are TRBV19 and TRBJ1-4; D gene ambiguous. Looked up from germline, CDR1 is LNHDA and CDR2 is SQIVND (reference sequence). Deletions cut 5 bases from V and 6 bases from J, with 10 bases between. The CDR3 is made up of 13 amino acids. CDR3 loop: CASSERADEKLFF. In DNA, the CDR3 is TGTGCCAGTAGTGAGAGGGCTGATGAAAAACTGTTTTTT.

This clone was picked up one time. The chain joins TRBV19 to TRBJ2-3, with 13 positions matching TRBD2. J was trimmed by 4 bases and V by 7 bases; bases with no gene match: 5. CDR1 and CDR2 (germline): LNHDA, SQIVND (reference sequence). This CDR3 comprises 15 residues. In DNA, the CDR3 is TGTGCCAGTAATCCCACTAGCGGGAGGGCAGATACGCAGTATTTT. Amino acids: CASNPTSGRADTQYF.

This chain uses TRBV6-1 with TRBJ2-3; D might be TRBD2 (5 bases). Per germline, CDR1 MNHNS and CDR2 SASEGT. Trimming cost V 4 bases and J 4 bases, with 18 bases left between them. This CDR3 comprises 16 residues. DNA of the CDR3: TGTGCCAGCAGTGCCCCTTCAAGGGAGAGGGCAGATACGCAGTATTTT. As protein: CASSAPSRERADTQYF.